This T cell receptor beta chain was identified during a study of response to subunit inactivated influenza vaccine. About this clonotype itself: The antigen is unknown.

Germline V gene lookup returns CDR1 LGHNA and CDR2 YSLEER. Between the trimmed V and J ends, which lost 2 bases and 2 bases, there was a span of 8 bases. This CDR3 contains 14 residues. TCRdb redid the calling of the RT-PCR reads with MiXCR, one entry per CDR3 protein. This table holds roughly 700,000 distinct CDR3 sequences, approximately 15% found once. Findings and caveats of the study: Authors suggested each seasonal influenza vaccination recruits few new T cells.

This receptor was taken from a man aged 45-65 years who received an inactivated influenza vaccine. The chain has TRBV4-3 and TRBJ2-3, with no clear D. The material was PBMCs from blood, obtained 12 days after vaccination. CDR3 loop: CASSQRSNTDTQYF. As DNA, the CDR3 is TGCGCCAGCAGCCAAAGGTCGAACACAGATACGCAGTATTTT.